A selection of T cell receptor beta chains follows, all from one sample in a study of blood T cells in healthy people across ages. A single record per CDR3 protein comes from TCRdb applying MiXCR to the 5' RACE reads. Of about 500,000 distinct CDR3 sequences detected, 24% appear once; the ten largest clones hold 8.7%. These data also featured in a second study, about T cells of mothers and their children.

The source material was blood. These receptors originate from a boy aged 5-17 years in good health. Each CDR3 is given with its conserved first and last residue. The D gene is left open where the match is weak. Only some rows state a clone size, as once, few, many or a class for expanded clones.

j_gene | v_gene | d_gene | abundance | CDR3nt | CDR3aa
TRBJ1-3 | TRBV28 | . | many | TGTGCCAGCAGATCGACAGTTTCCGGAAACACCATATATTTT | CASRSTVSGNTIYF
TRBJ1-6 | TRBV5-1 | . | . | TGCGCCAGCAGCCCGGGCGAGGGGTTGTCACCCCTCCACTTT | CASSPGEGLSPLHF
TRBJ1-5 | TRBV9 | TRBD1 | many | TGTGCCAGCACCGGACAGGGTTCACCCAATCAGCCCCAGCATTTT | CASTGQGSPNQPQHF
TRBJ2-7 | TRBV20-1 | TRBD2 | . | TGCAGTGCTAGAGATTTAACGAGCGGGAGGGGGTTTGACGAGCAGTACTTC | CSARDLTSGRGFDEQYF
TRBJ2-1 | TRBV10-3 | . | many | TGTGCCATCGGCTACAATGAGCAGTTCTTC | CAIGYNEQFF
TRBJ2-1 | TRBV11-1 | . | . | TGTGCCAGCAGCTTAGGGTTTGCCTCCTACAATGAGCAGTTCTTC | CASSLGFASYNEQFF
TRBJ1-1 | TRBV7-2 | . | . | TGTGCCAGCAGCTTAGCGAGGGGGGGTCTCTCAAACACTGAAGCTTTCTTT | CASSLARGGLSNTEAFF
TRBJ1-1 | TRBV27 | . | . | TGTGCCAGCAGTCCCCGAACTGGAATGAACACTGAAGCTTTCTTT | CASSPRTGMNTEAFF
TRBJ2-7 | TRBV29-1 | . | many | TGCAGCGTTGAAGGAACAGGTAGCTCCTACGAGCAGTACTTC | CSVEGTGSSYEQYF
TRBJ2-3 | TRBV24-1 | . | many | TGTGCCACCGGGGGGTACAGCACAGATACGCAGTATTTT | CATGGYSTDTQYF
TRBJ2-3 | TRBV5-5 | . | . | TGTGCCAGCAGCTCTGATCCGGGAAAGTGGGCAGATACGCAGTATTTT | CASSSDPGKWADTQYF
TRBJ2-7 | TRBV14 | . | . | TGTGCCAGCAGCCGACAGAACAACTACGAGCAGTACTTC | CASSRQNNYEQYF
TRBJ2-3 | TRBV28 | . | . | TGTGCCAGCAGAGGACAGATCGGGACAGATACGCAGTATTTT | CASRGQIGTDTQYF
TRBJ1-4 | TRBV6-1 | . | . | TGTGCCAGCAGTGTAGTCCAGCCTACAACTAATGAAAAACTGTTTTTT | CASSVVQPTTNEKLFF
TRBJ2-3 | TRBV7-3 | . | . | TGTGCCAGCAGCCCAATGGGGGCACGCACAGATACGCAGTATTTT | CASSPMGARTDTQYF
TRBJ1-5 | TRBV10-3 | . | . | TGTGCCATCAGTGAGTCTTCAGGCAATCAGCCCCAGCATTTT | CAISESSGNQPQHF
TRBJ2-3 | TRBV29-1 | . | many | TGCAGCGCTCTAGCGCCTGATACGCAGTATTTT | CSALAPDTQYF
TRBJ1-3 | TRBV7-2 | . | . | TGTGCCAGCAGCTTAGTTACGAATTCTGGAAACACCATATATTTT | CASSLVTNSGNTIYF
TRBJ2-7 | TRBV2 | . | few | TGTGCCAGCAGTGAAATTGGGTACTCCTACGAGCAGTACTTC | CASSEIGYSYEQYF
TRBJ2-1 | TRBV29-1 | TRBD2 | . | TGCAGCGTTGAAGATCGGAGCCAGCGGGAGGCCTACAATGAGCAGTTCTTC | CSVEDRSQREAYNEQFF
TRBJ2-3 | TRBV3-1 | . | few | TGTGCCAGCAGCCAAGACAGATTGAGCCAGGATACGCAGTATTTT | CASSQDRLSQDTQYF
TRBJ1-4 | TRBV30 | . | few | TGTGCCTTCGGGGTTGCTAATGAAAAACTGTTTTTT | CAFGVANEKLFF
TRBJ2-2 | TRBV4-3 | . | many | TGCGCCAGCAGCCAAGATATGACGGGGAGGAACACCGGGGAGCTGTTTTTT | CASSQDMTGRNTGELFF
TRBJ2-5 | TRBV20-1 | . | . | TGCAGTGCTAGACCACCCGGGGGTTTAGGAGAGACCCAGTACTTC | CSARPPGGLGETQYF
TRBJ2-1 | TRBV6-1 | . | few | TGTGCCAGCAGTGAACGAACAGGCTACAATGAGCAGTTCTTC | CASSERTGYNEQFF
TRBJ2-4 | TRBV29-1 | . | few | TGCAGCGTTGACAGGGCAAACATTCAGTACTTC | CSVDRANIQYF
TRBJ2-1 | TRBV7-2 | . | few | TGTGCCAGCAGCCCGAGGTTGGGCAATGAGCAGTTCTTC | CASSPRLGNEQFF
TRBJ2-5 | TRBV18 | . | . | TGTGCCAGCTCACCCCGGGACTCGGAAGAGACCCAGTACTTC | CASSPRDSEETQYF
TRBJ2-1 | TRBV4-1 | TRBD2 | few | TGCGCCAGCAGCCAACTAGCGGCCTTCTACAATGAGCAGTTCTTC | CASSQLAAFYNEQFF
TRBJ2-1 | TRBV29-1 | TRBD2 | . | TGCAGCGTTTTTGGACTAGAATCCTACAATGAGCAGTTCTTC | CSVFGLESYNEQFF
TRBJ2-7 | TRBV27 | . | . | TGTGCCAGCAGTTTGGAAGTCACCGGGCCGTACGAGCAGTACTTC | CASSLEVTGPYEQYF
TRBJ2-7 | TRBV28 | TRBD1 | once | TGTGCCAGCAGTCCCTCTGGGGGACAGGTCGGGTACGAGCAGTACTTC | CASSPSGGQVGYEQYF
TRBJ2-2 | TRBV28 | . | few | TGCGCCAGCAGTCCACAAAGGGTGACGGGGGCCGGGGAGCTGTTTTTT | CASSPQRVTGAGELFF
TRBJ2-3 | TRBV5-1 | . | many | TGTGCCAGCAGTAGCGGTAGCACAGATACGCAGTATTTT | CASSSGSTDTQYF
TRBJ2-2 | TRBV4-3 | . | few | TGCGCCAGCAGCCAAGAACCTCACACCGGGGAGCTGTTTTTT | CASSQEPHTGELFF
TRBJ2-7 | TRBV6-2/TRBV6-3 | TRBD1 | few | TGTGCCAGCAGTCAAACAGGGGAGACCGAGCAGTACTTC | CASSQTGETEQYF
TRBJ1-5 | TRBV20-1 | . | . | TGCAGTGCTAGAGAGAAACAGGCAGACCTAAAAAAAACGATCAATCAGCCCCAGCATTTT | CSAREKQADLKKTINQPQHF
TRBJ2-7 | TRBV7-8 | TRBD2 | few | TGTGCCAGCAGCTTAGGACTAGCGGGTCCTACCTACGAGCAGTACTTC | CASSLGLAGPTYEQYF
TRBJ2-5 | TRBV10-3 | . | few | TGTGCCATCAGTCCCGGGACGATACAAGAGACCCAGTACTTC | CAISPGTIQETQYF
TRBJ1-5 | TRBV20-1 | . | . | TGCAGTGCTCAAAGGGACAGCAATCAGCCCCAGCATTTT | CSAQRDSNQPQHF
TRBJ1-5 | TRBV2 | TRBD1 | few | TGTGCCAGCACCAGGGACAGGAGCAATCAGCCCCAGCATTTT | CASTRDRSNQPQHF
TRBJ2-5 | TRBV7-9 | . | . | TGTGCCAGCAGCTTAAATCAGGGTACGGAGACCCAGTACTTC | CASSLNQGTETQYF
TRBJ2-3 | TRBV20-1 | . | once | TGCAGTGCTAGTAGCCGACAGGGCACAGATACGCAGTATTTT | CSASSRQGTDTQYF
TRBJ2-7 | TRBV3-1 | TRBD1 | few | TGTGCCAGCAGCCCGTCCCGGGACAGGGTCCACGAGCAGTACTTC | CASSPSRDRVHEQYF
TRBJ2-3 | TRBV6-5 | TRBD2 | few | TGTGCCAGCAGTTACTCCCCCGGGGGGTCCACAGATACGCAGTATTTT | CASSYSPGGSTDTQYF
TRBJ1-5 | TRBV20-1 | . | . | TGCAGTGCTAGAGCCTTTGGGAATAGCAATCAGCCCCAGCATTTT | CSARAFGNSNQPQHF
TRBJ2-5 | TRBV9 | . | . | TGTGCCAGCAGCGTAGGCGGGTCGGGAGAGACCCAGTACTTC | CASSVGGSGETQYF
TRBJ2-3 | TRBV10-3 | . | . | TGTGCCATCAGTGAGTCGGGAGGACTAGATACGCAGTATTTT | CAISESGGLDTQYF
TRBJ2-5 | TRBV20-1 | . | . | TGCAGTGCCCCTATTGGGACGGGGCCTCAAGAGACCCAGTACTTC | CSAPIGTGPQETQYF
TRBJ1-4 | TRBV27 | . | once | TGTGCTAGCAGTTTGGGGTTTAGGACCACTAATGAAAAACTGTTTTTT | CASSLGFRTTNEKLFF
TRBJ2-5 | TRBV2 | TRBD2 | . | TGTGCCAGACTCCTTTCTAGCGGGGGCCCAAAGTCAGGGGAGACCCAGTACTTC | CARLLSSGGPKSGETQYF
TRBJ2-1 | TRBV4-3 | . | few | TGCGCCAGCAGCCACGGGACTTCGGAGAACAATGAGCAGTTCTTC | CASSHGTSENNEQFF
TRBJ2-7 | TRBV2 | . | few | TGTGCCAGCAGTGAGGGGAGTTTTTCCGGCTACGTCTACGAGCAGTACTTC | CASSEGSFSGYVYEQYF
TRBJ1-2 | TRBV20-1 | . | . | TGCAGTGCTCCCCTCGGCCGAGATGGGTTTGGCTACACCTTC | CSAPLGRDGFGYTF
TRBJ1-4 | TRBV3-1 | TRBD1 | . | TGTGCCAGCAGCCCATCGGGACAGGGGGCTGGTCATGAAAAACTGTTTTTT | CASSPSGQGAGHEKLFF